Below, 11 T cell receptor beta chains from the same sample are listed, as sequenced in a study of identical twins. TCRdb re-called the 5' RACE reads with MiXCR, one entry per CDR3 protein. The sample records under 900,000 distinct CDR3 sequences, about 12% being singletons. The sample was also reused in another study, on yellow fever vaccine responses in identical twins.

Material: PBMCs. The receptors stem from a woman aged 18-29 years in good health.

Many counts were recorded for this clonotype. The V and J genes are TRBV5-6 and TRBJ1-6, with unresolved D. In germline, CDR1 is SGHDT, CDR2 YYEEEE. The CDR3 length is 15 residues. Trimming stripped 1 base from V and 6 bases from J, with 11 bases between. Written as DNA, the CDR3 is TGTGCCAGCAGCTTGTCCCGGCTGATTAATTCACCCCTCCACTTT. Translated, it gives CASSLSRLINSPLHF.

V is TRBV21-1 and J is TRBJ2-1; TRBD1 is the table's D call and was not checked against the DNA. TRBV21-1 is a listed pseudogene. The CDR3 totals 16 residues. The DNA of the CDR3 is TGTGCCAGCAGCAAAGTAGAGGACAGTTACTACAATGAGCAGTTCTTC. Its translation: CASSKVEDSYYNEQFF.

The rearrangement joins TRBV19 to TRBJ2-7; D may be TRBD1 (5 bases). Germline V gene sequence: CDR1 LNHDA, CDR2 SQIVND (reference sequence). CDR3 length equals 14 residues. V was shortened by 3 bases and J by 4 bases, with 13 bases between the two germline ends. The CDR3 DNA sequence: TGTGCCAGTAGTATTGGCCAGGGTGAGTACGAGCAGTACTTC. Its protein is CASSIGQGEYEQYF.

This chain joins TRBV27 and TRBJ1-1; perhaps TRBD1 as D (6 bases). CDR3 length equals 15 residues. Germline assignment: CDR1 MNHEY and CDR2 SMNVEV (reference sequence). Trimming took off 6 bases at V and 3 bases at J, with 17 bases between the two ends. The CDR3 DNA reads as TGTGCCAGCAGCCGAAGGGGGGGAGGCGACACTGAAGCTTTCTTT. This gives the protein CASSRRGGGDTEAFF.

In this sample, this clonotype turned up a few times. V usage is TRBV20-1 and J usage is TRBJ2-5; TRBD2 aligns across 13 bases. V was clipped by 0 bases and J by 3 bases; unmatched bases: 19. There are 21 residues in the CDR3. Germline loops: CDR1 DFQATT, CDR2 SNEGSKA (reference sequence). CDR3 sequence reads: CSARDLPTGTSGENAEETQYF. CDR3 nucleotide sequence: TGCAGTGCTAGAGATCTTCCGACCGGGACTAGCGGGGAAAACGCGGAAGAGACCCAGTACTTC.

This clonotype was counted only a few times. The chain couples TRBV9 to TRBJ2-1, with 14 nucleotides matching TRBD2. Germline V gene lookup returns CDR1 SGDLS and CDR2 YYNGEE. This CDR3 is built from 15 residues. Trimming at V came to 2 bases and at J to 9 bases, leaving 4 bases not matched to a gene. CDR3 DNA: TGTGCCAGCAGCGTTGGGACTAGCGGGAGAGGTGAGCAGTTCTTC. Translated, it gives CASSVGTSGRGEQFF.

In this sample, this clonotype turned up a few times. The V call is TRBV24-1, the J call TRBJ2-3; no definite D call. Germline V CDR1 and CDR2: KGHDR, SFDVKD. Between the trimmed V and J ends, which lost 3 bases and 4 bases, there was a span of 16 bases. This CDR3 comprises 16 residues. The CDR3 sequence is CATSDRPDRRADTQYF. CDR3 coding DNA: TGTGCCACCAGTGATCGCCCCGACCGGAGAGCAGATACGCAGTATTTT.

There are a few counts of this clonotype. This may stem from a read error, because a much larger clone lies one nucleotide away. The genes are TRBV20-1 and TRBJ2-1; 14 bases map to TRBD2. V trimming: 1 base; J trimming: 8 bases; junction bases outside the gene matches: 1. Germline CDR1 DFQATT, CDR2 SNEGSKA (reference sequence). The length of the CDR3 is 14 residues. This CDR3 is CSARGLAGGYEQFF. The CDR3 coding sequence is TGCAGTGCTAGAGGACTAGCGGGAGGGTATGAGCAGTTCTTC.

This clonotype has a handful of counts. The chain carries TRBV5-1 and TRBJ2-5; the D call may be TRBD1 or TRBD2 (5 bases each). Germline CDR1 reads SGHRS; CDR2 reads YFSETQ. The CDR3 has 16 residues. Trimming left V 0 bases short and J 4 bases short, with 16 bases between. CDR3 loop: CASSLAQTSGGETQYF. The CDR3 DNA sequence: TGCGCCAGCAGCTTGGCCCAAACAAGTGGGGGAGAGACCCAGTACTTC.

This clonotype was observed at least ten times. The chain carries TRBV2 and TRBJ2-3; D is ambiguous. The CDR3 covers 13 residues. Looked up from germline, CDR1 is SNHLY and CDR2 is FYNNEI. Trimming shortened V by 5 bases and J by 2 bases, and 8 bases separated the two germline ends. The CDR3 is CASSPTNTDTQYF. DNA for the CDR3: TGTGCCAGCAGTCCGACCAACACAGATACGCAGTATTTT.

The V and J genes are TRBV6-2 or TRBV6-3 and TRBJ2-7; D possibly uses TRBD1 or TRBD2 (5 bases each). Germline-derived CDR1 and CDR2 are MNHEY and SVGEGT. With 4 bases removed from V and 2 bases from J, the gap between germline ends came to 12 bases. The CDR3 totals 14 residues. CDR3: CASSSRTGPYEQYV. Here the CDR3 DNA reads TGTGCCAGCAGTTCCCGGACGGGACCCTACGAGCAGTACGTC.